The TCR beta chain under discussion was sequenced for a study of blood T cells in healthy people across ages. In its sample, this clonotype is medium-sized (0.01 to 0.1%). What it binds is unknown. It was about 10 milliliters of peripheral blood that were drawn from each donor. Trimming shortened V by 4 bases and J by 1 base, and 10 bases separated the two germline ends. The CDR3 length is 13 residues. Looked up from germline, CDR1 is SQVTM and CDR2 is ANQGSEA. A second PCR, run for roughly 7 to 12 cycles, used a sample-barcoded 5' primer plus a J-beta primer mix. MiXCR, run by TCRdb on the 5' RACE reads, gives a single entry per CDR3 protein. The sample holds hundreds of thousands of distinct CDR3 sequences; about 53% are singletons and the top ten take roughly two fifths. Overall study findings and caveats: Long-lived and aged donors differed, with more naive CD4+ cells and higher diversity in the long-lived.

Sequencing was performed on blood. This chain links TRBV29-1 with TRBJ2-5; perhaps TRBD1 as D (6 bases). The source of this sequence is a man older than 75 in good health. CDR3 amino acids: CSVGTGPQETQYF. CDR3 in DNA: TGCAGCGTTGGAACAGGGCCCCAAGAGACCCAGTACTTC.